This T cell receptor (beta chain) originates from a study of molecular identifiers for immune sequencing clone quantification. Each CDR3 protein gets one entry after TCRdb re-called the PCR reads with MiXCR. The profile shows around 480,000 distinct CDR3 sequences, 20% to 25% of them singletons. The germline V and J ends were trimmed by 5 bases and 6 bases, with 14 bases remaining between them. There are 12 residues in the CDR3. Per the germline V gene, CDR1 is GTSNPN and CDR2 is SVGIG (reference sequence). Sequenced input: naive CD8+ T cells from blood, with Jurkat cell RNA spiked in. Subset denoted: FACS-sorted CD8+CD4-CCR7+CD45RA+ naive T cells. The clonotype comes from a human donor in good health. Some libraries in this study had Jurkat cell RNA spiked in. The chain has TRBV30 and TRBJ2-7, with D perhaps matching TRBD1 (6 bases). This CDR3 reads CAWGPTGFEQYF. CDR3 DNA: TGTGCCTGGGGACCCACAGGGTTCGAGCAGTACTTC.